These T cell receptor beta chains were read from a single sample in a study of blood T cell repertoires in COVID-19. Libraries were prepared by immunoSEQ multiplex PCR; TCRdb keeps only in-frame clonotypes and omits some of them. The repertoire includes about 330,000 clones, 80% to 90% of them detected once, and more than 7.5% sits in the top ten. The sequencing sample was made of peripheral blood. These receptor sequences come from a man aged 25-45 years with COVID-19, enrolled during active disease. Each CDR3 is given with its conserved first and last residue. Fields, in order: V gene, clone size, J gene, D gene, CDR3 DNA, CDR3 protein. D genes are given only for firm matches. Size tells how often a clone was seen (once, few, many) or the class of an expanded clone, and some rows leave it out.

V: TRBV7-3
size: .
J: TRBJ2-7
D: .
DNA: TGTGCCAGCAGCGGTGCGGACACCTCCTACGAGCAGTACTTC
CDR3: CASSGADTSYEQYF

V: TRBV7-2
size: .
J: TRBJ2-5
D: .
DNA: TGTGCCAGCAGCCCTGCCCGGTACCAAGAGACCCAGTACTTC
CDR3: CASSPARYQETQYF

V: TRBV18
size: .
J: TRBJ1-1
D: .
DNA: TGTGCCAGCTCACCGGCCCAGACGGGACTTAGCACTGAAGCTTTCTTT
CDR3: CASSPAQTGLSTEAFF

V: TRBV7-2
size: .
J: TRBJ1-2
D: TRBD1
DNA: TGTGCCAGCAGCCGCGACAGGGGGCTAGGCTATGGCTACACCTTC
CDR3: CASSRDRGLGYGYTF

V: TRBV5-1
size: .
J: TRBJ2-1
D: TRBD2
DNA: TGCGCCAGCAGCCAAGGACTAGCGGGGGGGCAGGAGCAGTTCTTC
CDR3: CASSQGLAGGQEQFF

V: TRBV15
size: .
J: TRBJ2-2
D: .
DNA: TGTGCCACCAGCAGAGTCTTCGGGATGGCCGGGGAGCTGTTTTTT
CDR3: CATSRVFGMAGELFF

V: TRBV10-3
size: few
J: TRBJ2-3
D: TRBD2
DNA: TGTGCCACCTTGGGACTAGCGGGCTTAGATACGCAGTATTTT
CDR3: CATLGLAGLDTQYF

V: TRBV3-1/TRBV3-2
size: .
J: TRBJ2-6
D: .
DNA: TGTGCCAGCAGCGAACATGGGGGCACTGGGGCCAACGTCCTGACTTTC
CDR3: CASSEHGGTGANVLTF

V: TRBV5-1
size: .
J: TRBJ1-1
D: TRBD1
DNA: TGCGCCAGCAGCCTACCACCCGAAGGGGGCGGGGTGAACACTGAAGCTTTCTTT
CDR3: CASSLPPEGGGVNTEAFF

V: TRBV6-6
size: once
J: TRBJ1-1
D: TRBD1
DNA: TGTGCCAGCTGCCCAGGGGGCGCCGGTGAAGCTTTCTTT
CDR3: CASCPGGAGEAFF

V: TRBV11-2
size: .
J: TRBJ2-7
D: TRBD2
DNA: TGTGCCAGCAGCTTAGCTTGGACTAGCGGGGGGACCCGCGAGCAGTACTTC
CDR3: CASSLAWTSGGTREQYF

V: TRBV6-5
size: .
J: TRBJ2-7
D: .
DNA: TGTGCCTGTCGGGAAAGAGGGAGCTCCTACGAGCAGTACTTC
CDR3: CACRERGSSYEQYF

V: TRBV6-5
size: .
J: TRBJ1-1
D: .
DNA: TGTGCCAGCAGTTACTTGCGGTTTGGGACTGAAGCTTTCTTT
CDR3: CASSYLRFGTEAFF

V: TRBV5-1
size: .
J: TRBJ1-1
D: .
DNA: TGCGCCAGCAGCCCGGCTGCAGGCTGGAACACTGAAGCTTTCTTT
CDR3: CASSPAAGWNTEAFF

V: TRBV7-2
size: .
J: TRBJ1-4
D: .
DNA: TGTGCCAGCAGCTTAGCGGGGAGGGGTCGGGAAAAACTGTTTTTT
CDR3: CASSLAGRGREKLFF

V: TRBV15
size: .
J: TRBJ1-1
D: .
DNA: TGTGCCACCAGCAGAGGCAGGGGCTGGGACACTGAAGCTTTCTTT
CDR3: CATSRGRGWDTEAFF

V: TRBV19
size: .
J: TRBJ2-7
D: .
DNA: TGTGCCAGTAGTATCGCGGAGTCCTACGAGCAGTACTTC
CDR3: CASSIAESYEQYF

V: TRBV6-5
size: .
J: TRBJ2-1
D: .
DNA: TGTGCCAGCAGGTTGGACTTCGGCGGATACAATGAGCAGTTCTTC
CDR3: CASRLDFGGYNEQFF

V: TRBV10-3
size: .
J: TRBJ1-1
D: .
DNA: TGTGCCATCAGCGATAACGCCAGGGGAACTGAAGCTTTCTTT
CDR3: CAISDNARGTEAFF

V: TRBV7-2
size: .
J: TRBJ2-5
D: TRBD2
DNA: TGTGCCAGCAGCTTAGCGGGAGGGCCATGGGAGACCCAGTACTTC
CDR3: CASSLAGGPWETQYF

V: TRBV7-2
size: .
J: TRBJ2-2
D: TRBD1
DNA: TGTGCCAGCAGGAATCCCGGGACAGGTGTTCCCGGGGAGCTGTTTTTT
CDR3: CASRNPGTGVPGELFF

V: TRBV19
size: .
J: TRBJ1-5
D: .
DNA: TGTGCCAGTAGTATCGACATCGATCAGCCCCAGCATTTT
CDR3: CASSIDIDQPQHF

V: TRBV5-5
size: .
J: TRBJ1-2
D: .
DNA: TGTGCCAGCAGCTTGCCAGGGGTTGATGGCTACACCTTC
CDR3: CASSLPGVDGYTF

V: TRBV7-3
size: few
J: TRBJ2-3
D: .
DNA: TGTGCCAGCAGCCCCCGGTCCCTATCGGGCACAGATACGCAGTATTTT
CDR3: CASSPRSLSGTDTQYF

V: TRBV18
size: .
J: TRBJ1-2
D: .
DNA: TGTGCCAGCTCACCAGGTCGGGATCAGGATGGCTACACCTTC
CDR3: CASSPGRDQDGYTF

V: TRBV10-3
size: once
J: TRBJ1-2
D: TRBD1
DNA: TGTGCCACCCACTGGACCGGGACAGGGATCAACTATGGCTACACCTTC
CDR3: CATHWTGTGINYGYTF

V: TRBV3-1/TRBV3-2
size: .
J: TRBJ1-2
D: TRBD1
DNA: TGTGCCAGCAGCCCAGGGACAGGGGGCTATGGCTACACCTTC
CDR3: CASSPGTGGYGYTF

V: TRBV6-6
size: .
J: TRBJ1-2
D: .
DNA: TGTGCCAGCAGGAGGGATAACTATGGCTACACCTTC
CDR3: CASRRDNYGYTF

V: TRBV12-3/TRBV12-4
size: .
J: TRBJ1-1
D: TRBD1
DNA: TGTGCCAGCAGTGTCGGACAGGGTACTGAAGCTTTCTTT
CDR3: CASSVGQGTEAFF

V: TRBV7-6
size: .
J: TRBJ1-2
D: TRBD1
DNA: TGTGCCAGCAGCTTGCGGGACAGGGGTGGCTACACCTTC
CDR3: CASSLRDRGGYTF

V: TRBV5-1
size: .
J: TRBJ2-7
D: TRBD2
DNA: TGCGCCAGCAGTAGGACTAGCGGGAGGGAGGAGCAGTACTTC
CDR3: CASSRTSGREEQYF

V: TRBV11-1
size: .
J: TRBJ2-3
D: .
DNA: TGTGCCAGCAGCAGCTACCGCCCCTCCCAGGAGCAGTATTTT
CDR3: CASSSYRPSQEQYF

V: TRBV6-5
size: .
J: TRBJ2-7
D: TRBD1
DNA: TGTGCCAGCAGTTACTCCTCAGGGGGCGAAGCCTACGAGCAGTACTTC
CDR3: CASSYSSGGEAYEQYF

V: TRBV12-3/TRBV12-4
size: .
J: TRBJ1-4
D: .
DNA: TGTGCCAGCAGTCACGGGGGGGGATTGTTTTTT
CDR3: CASSHGGGLFF

V: TRBV6-5
size: .
J: TRBJ2-2
D: TRBD1
DNA: TGTGCCAGCAGGTTTAACAGGGGCGGGACCGGGGAGCTGTTTTTT
CDR3: CASRFNRGGTGELFF

V: TRBV13
size: .
J: TRBJ2-7
D: TRBD1
DNA: TGTGCCAGCAGCACGAAACGGGACAGGGGAGGTGAGCAGTACTTC
CDR3: CASSTKRDRGGEQYF

V: TRBV7-3
size: .
J: TRBJ2-3
D: TRBD2
DNA: TGTGCCAGCAGCTTAGGAACGGGAGGGATCACAGATACGCAGTATTTT
CDR3: CASSLGTGGITDTQYF

V: TRBV4-2
size: .
J: TRBJ1-4
D: TRBD1
DNA: TGTGCCAGCAGCCAAGATGCACTTGGGACAGGGAGCAAATGGGAAAAACTGTTTTTT
CDR3: CASSQDALGTGSKWEKLFF

V: TRBV7-9
size: once
J: TRBJ1-5
D: .
DNA: TGTGCCAGCAGCTCCACCCAGGGCAATCAGCCCCAGCATTTT
CDR3: CASSSTQGNQPQHF

V: TRBV28
size: many
J: TRBJ2-7
D: .
DNA: TGTGCCAGCAGTACCCACAGCTACGAGCAGTACTTC
CDR3: CASSTHSYEQYF

V: TRBV30
size: .
J: TRBJ1-1
D: TRBD1
DNA: TGTGCCTGGAGCCCAGGGGGCGCGGTAAGGACTGAAGCTTTCTTT
CDR3: CAWSPGGAVRTEAFF

V: TRBV19
size: .
J: TRBJ2-6
D: .
DNA: TGTGCCAGTAATATCAACCTAACCCCCTCTGGGGCCAACGTCCTGACTTTC
CDR3: CASNINLTPSGANVLTF

V: TRBV5-1
size: .
J: TRBJ2-3
D: .
DNA: TGCGCCAGCAGCTTTAGGTCGAGGGAGTCAGATACGCAGTATTTT
CDR3: CASSFRSRESDTQYF

V: TRBV9
size: .
J: TRBJ1-5
D: TRBD1
DNA: TGTGCCAGCAGCTTTGGGACAGGGACTCAGCCCCAGCATTTT
CDR3: CASSFGTGTQPQHF